These 28 T cell receptor beta chains originate from one sample sequenced in a study of cytomegalovirus exposure and HLA in healthy donors. PCR was performed using 60 Vbeta and 13 Jbeta primers. Sequencing was performed with immunoSEQ multiplex PCR; in TCRdb, only in-frame clones are kept and a portion is missing. This table lists roughly 100,000 clones. The sequencing sample was made of PBMCs. The receptors derive from a young woman in good health and CMV-seronegative.

The genes are TRBV28 and TRBJ2-7, with D possibly being TRBD1 (6 bases). The CDR3 loop spans 14 amino acids. V lost 5 bases and J 2 bases, leaving 13 bases between the germline ends. The germline V gene has CDR1 MDHEN and CDR2 SYDVKM. CDR3 sequence reads: CASSTTGSPYEQYF. CDR3 bases: TGTGCCAGCAGTACTACAGGGAGCCCCTACGAGCAGTACTTC.

This chain uses TRBV4-3 with TRBJ1-1; 7 nucleotides match TRBD1. The germline V gene encodes CDR1 LGHNA and CDR2 YSLEER. Trimming cost V 4 bases and J 1 base; bases outside gene matches: 9. This CDR3 has 16 residues. The CDR3 loop reads CASSLHPRTGNTEAFF. DNA of the CDR3: TGCGCCAGCAGCCTTCATCCCCGGACAGGGAACACTGAAGCTTTCTTT.

Written as DNA, the CDR3 is TGTGCCAGCAGTTTATCGAGGCTAGACAATCAGCCCCAGCATTTT. Amino acid sequence: CASSLSRLDNQPQHF. The V call is TRBV27, the J call TRBJ1-5; D is unresolved. There are 15 residues in the CDR3. Looked up from germline, CDR1 is MNHEY and CDR2 is SMNVEV (reference sequence). The V end lost 0 bases, the J end lost 3 bases, and 9 bases lay between the germline ends.

This chain joins TRBV9 and TRBJ2-3; D is unresolved. CDR3 length equals 15 residues. With 0 bases removed from V and 0 bases from J, the gap between germline ends came to 8 bases. Germline V gives CDR1 SGDLS, CDR2 YYNGEE. The CDR3 DNA follows: TGTGCCAGCAGCGTAGGCTCCTACAGCACAGATACGCAGTATTTT. Residues: CASSVGSYSTDTQYF.

For the CDR3, the DNA is TGCGCCAGCAGCTTCGGGGGGATCAACTATGGCTACACCTTC. It yields the protein CASSFGGINYGYTF. V gene TRBV5-1 combines with J gene TRBJ1-2, with D tentatively TRBD1 (5 bases). The V gene's germline CDR1 is SGHRS and CDR2 YFSETQ. The CDR3 loop spans 14 amino acids. V was shortened by 2 bases and J by 2 bases, with 10 bases between the two germline ends.

The rearrangement joins TRBV5-1 to TRBJ1-1; 9 bases agree with TRBD1. CDR3 length: 14 residues. Trimming at V came to 4 bases and at J to 4 bases, leaving 5 bases not matched to a gene. Germline lookup yields CDR1 SGHRS and CDR2 YFSETQ. The CDR3 loop is CASSAQGAGTEAFF. The CDR3 region has the DNA TGCGCCAGCAGCGCACAGGGGGCGGGCACTGAAGCTTTCTTT.

The chain couples TRBV27 to TRBJ2-4; no definite D call. Trimming shortened V by 0 bases and J by 1 base, and 7 bases separated the two germline ends. Germline assignment: CDR1 MNHEY and CDR2 SMNVEV (reference sequence). The CDR3 loop spans 15 amino acids. CDR3 DNA sequence: TGTGCCAGCAGTTTATCCGGCAGGGCCAAAAACATTCAGTACTTC. Residues: CASSLSGRAKNIQYF.

The chain combines TRBV7-6 with TRBJ2-5; TRBD2 might be the D (5 bases). This CDR3 contains 16 residues. V gave up 5 bases and J gave up 11 bases, with 27 bases separating them. Germline values: CDR1 SGHVS, CDR2 FNYEAQ. This chain's CDR3 is CASSRRRSLRALEQYF. DNA of the CDR3: TGTGCCAGCAGCCGCCGGCGGAGTTTGAGGGCGCTGGAGCAGTACTTC.

The chain links TRBV11-2 to TRBJ2-7; TRBD2 aligns across 9 bases. V shed 0 bases and J 3 bases; nucleotides not matched to a gene: 6. The CDR3 consists of 16 residues. CDR1 is SGHAT, CDR2 FQNNGV, per germline. This CDR3 reads CASSLDRVAGVYEQYF. For the CDR3, the DNA is TGTGCCAGCAGCTTAGATCGTGTAGCGGGGGTCTACGAGCAGTACTTC.

The V call is TRBV28, the J call TRBJ2-5, with 9 bases matching TRBD2. The CDR3 sequence is 16 residues long. CDR1 is MDHEN and CDR2 is SYDVKM in the germline V gene. The V segment lost 7 bases and the J segment 5 bases; nucleotides outside the gene matches: 14. The chain's CDR3 is CASTPLDSGGRETQYF. CDR3 nucleotide sequence: TGTGCCAGCACCCCCTTAGATAGCGGGGGACGGGAGACCCAGTACTTC. Filled out from reference TRBV28 and TRBJ2-5, the complete variable domain reads DVKVTQSSRYLVKRTGEKVFLECVQDMDHENMFWYRQDPGLGLRLIYFSYDVKMKEKGDIPEGYSVSREKKERFSLILESASTNQTSMYLCASTPLDSGGRETQYFGPGTRLLVL.

The chain has TRBV28 and TRBJ1-1; 8 nucleotides match TRBD1. CDR3 length: 16 amino acids. From germline, CDR1 is MDHEN and CDR2 SYDVKM. Trimming took 6 bases from V and 1 from J; bases not matched to a gene: 10. The CDR3 is CASSPAQGDRNTEAFF. Here the CDR3 DNA reads TGTGCCAGCAGCCCCGCACAGGGGGATAGGAACACTGAAGCTTTCTTT.

V and J are TRBV7-2 and TRBJ1-2; no clear D gene. This CDR3 has 11 amino acids. Trimming left V 8 bases short and J 7 bases short, with 11 bases between. Germline values: CDR1 SGHTA, CDR2 FQGNSA. The CDR3 is CASAAFSGYTF. The CDR3, as DNA: TGTGCCAGCGCGGCGTTCTCTGGCTACACCTTC.

The CDR3 loop reads CASSGRLAGENEQFF. DNA for the CDR3: TGTGCCAGCAGCGGACGACTAGCGGGAGAAAATGAGCAGTTCTTC. The rearrangement links TRBV9 to TRBJ2-1; 12 bases line up with TRBD2. There are 15 residues in the CDR3. The germline V gene has CDR1 SGDLS and CDR2 YYNGEE. J lost 7 bases, V lost 3 bases, and 5 bases had no gene match. Looking up the rest from reference TRBV9 and TRBJ2-1 gives the full variable domain: DSGVTQTPKHLITATGQRVTLRCSPRSGDLSVYWYQQSLDQGLQFLIQYYNGEERAKGNILERFSAQQFPDLHSELNLSSLELGDSALYFCASSGRLAGENEQFFGPGTRLTVL.

The chain combines TRBV6-1 with TRBJ1-2; 7 nucleotides line up with TRBD1. CDR1 is MNHNS, CDR2 SASEGT, per germline. V gave up 6 bases and J gave up 8 bases; unmatched junction bases: 9. The CDR3 length is 13 residues. DNA of the CDR3: TGTGCCAGCAGGGAGACAGGGTGGTCCGGCTACACCTTC. Translation gives CASRETGWSGYTF.

The chain employs TRBV6-4 and TRBJ2-3, with 7 nucleotides matching TRBD2. Germline V gene lookup returns CDR1 MRHNA and CDR2 SNTAGT. CDR3 size: 15 residues. Trimming took 3 bases from V and 2 from J; bases not matched to a gene: 5. CDR3 DNA sequence: TGTGCCAGCAGTGAGGGTGCGGGGGACACAGATACGCAGTATTTT. Amino acid sequence: CASSEGAGDTDTQYF.

This rearrangement joins TRBV28 to TRBJ1-3; no reliable D call. The CDR3 sequence is 13 residues long. V dropped 7 bases and J dropped 4 bases, with 11 bases sitting between them. Per germline, CDR1 MDHEN and CDR2 SYDVKM. CDR3 amino acids: CASTPSPGNTIYF. The CDR3 DNA sequence: TGTGCCAGCACCCCCTCCCCGGGAAACACCATATATTTT.

The rearrangement joins TRBV9 to TRBJ2-3; 9 bases match TRBD2. J was trimmed by 2 bases and V by 4 bases; bases with no gene match: 11. This CDR3 has 17 amino acids. Germline CDR1 is SGDLS and CDR2 is YYNGEE. CDR3 sequence (DNA): TGTGCCAGCAGCTTCCTCCCTAGCGGGGAAAACACAGATACGCAGTATTTT. The encoded protein is CASSFLPSGENTDTQYF.

The chain couples TRBV7-2 to TRBJ1-2, with D tentatively TRBD1 (6 bases). CDR3 size: 13 residues. V was pared by 1 base and J by 13 bases, with 16 bases between. CDR1 is SGHTA and CDR2 is FQGNSA in the germline V gene. For the CDR3, the DNA is TGTGCCAGCAGCTTAGGGTTACAGGGTATATTCACCTTC. Its protein is CASSLGLQGIFTF.

The V call is TRBV19, the J call TRBJ1-1; possibly TRBD1 for D (5 bases). Trimming took 8 bases from V and 3 from J, leaving 19 bases between them. The germline V gene has CDR1 LNHDA and CDR2 SQIVND (reference sequence). This CDR3 has 15 amino acids. The CDR3 coding sequence is TGTGCCAGTGACCGACGTCAGGGCGAGGACACTGAAGCTTTCTTT. Protein: CASDRRQGEDTEAFF.

Regarding this clone: Other DNA sequences within the sample encode an identical CDR3. The chain links TRBV6-1 to TRBJ1-1; D not certain. There are 15 residues in the CDR3. Germline CDR1 reads MNHNS; CDR2 reads SASEGT. Trimming removed 3 bases from V and 5 bases from J, with 16 bases in between. Written as DNA, the CDR3 is TGTGCCAGCAGTGAGGGTAGCCTAAAGAGGACTGAAGCTTTCTTT. Translated: CASSEGSLKRTEAFF.

The chain recombines TRBV9 with TRBJ2-7; TRBD2 matches 11 bases. CDR3 length equals 13 residues. CDR1 is SGDLS and CDR2 is YYNGEE in the germline V gene. Trimming took 6 bases from V and 4 from J; bases not matched to a gene: 3. In DNA, the CDR3 is TGTGCCAGCAACCCTAGCGGGGGGTACGAGCAGTACTTC. This sequence encodes CASNPSGGYEQYF.

The V gene is TRBV4-1, the J gene TRBJ1-5; TRBD1 matches 10 bases. Germline CDR1 MGHRA, CDR2 YSYEKL. J gave up 3 bases and V 1 base, and 3 bases lay outside the gene matches. This CDR3 has 16 residues. The CDR3 sequence is CASSQGDRGHNQPQHF. The DNA for the CDR3 is TGCGCCAGCAGCCAAGGGGACAGGGGACACAATCAGCCCCAGCATTTT.

The rearrangement joins TRBV6-5 to TRBJ2-3, with 7 nucleotides matching TRBD1. CDR3 length equals 16 residues. Unmatched junction bases numbered 6, after V lost 2 bases and J lost 1 base. Germline CDR1 is MNHEY and CDR2 is SVGAGI. The CDR3 region has the DNA TGTGCCAGCAGTTACGAGGGGGCCCTACGCACAGATACGCAGTATTTT. This codes for CASSYEGALRTDTQYF.

The chain uses TRBV29-1 and TRBJ2-3; maybe TRBD2 (6 bases). Trimming took 2 bases from V and 3 from J, leaving 12 bases between them. The CDR3 sequence is 14 residues long. Germline V lookup: CDR1 SQVTM, CDR2 ANQGSEA. CDR3 coding DNA: TGCAGCGTTGAATTAGCGGCAGTAACAGATACGCAGTATTTT. Encoded protein: CSVELAAVTDTQYF.

This chain joins TRBV5-1 and TRBJ2-6; the D is unclear. There are 14 residues in the CDR3. The germline V gene has CDR1 SGHRS and CDR2 YFSETQ. V was trimmed by 0 bases and J by 4 bases, leaving 5 bases between them. The CDR3 reads CASSLAQGANVLTF. CDR3 nucleotides: TGCGCCAGCAGCTTGGCCCAAGGGGCCAACGTCCTGACTTTC. Complete variable domain (other parts from reference TRBV5-1 and TRBJ2-6): KAGVTQTPRYLIKTRGQQVTLSCSPISGHRSVSWYQQTPGQGLQFLFEYFSETQRNKGNFPGRFSGRQFSNSRSEMNVSTLELGDSALYLCASSLAQGANVLTFGAGSRLTVL.

J is TRBJ1-5 and V is TRBV6-6, with TRBD1 matching 7 bases. This CDR3 region has 13 residues. Trimming took 1 base from V and 8 from J; bases not matched to a gene: 2. Germline V gene data show CDR1 as MNHNY and CDR2 as SVGAGI (reference sequence). CDR3 DNA sequence: TGTGCCAGCAGTTACTACAGGGGAGAGCCCCAGCATTTT. Protein sequence: CASSYYRGEPQHF.

This chain uses TRBV11-3 with TRBJ2-1; 10 nucleotides agree with TRBD2. The CDR3 has 18 amino acids. V trimming: 1 base; J trimming: 8 bases; junction bases outside the gene matches: 14. Germline V gene lookup returns CDR1 SGHNT and CDR2 YENEEA. This chain's CDR3 is CASSLGSASGGPRYEQFF. CDR3 nucleotides: TGTGCCAGCAGCTTAGGGTCGGCTAGCGGGGGCCCGAGGTATGAGCAGTTCTTC. Based on the CDR3 plus reference TRBV11-3 and TRBJ2-1, the full variable domain is EAGVVQSPRYKIIEKKQPVAFWCNPISGHNTLYWYLQNLGQGPELLIRYENEEAVDDSQLPKDRFSAERLKGVDSTLKIQPAELGDSAVYLCASSLGSASGGPRYEQFFGPGTRLTVL.

The chain uses TRBV10-3 and TRBJ1-5; D not resolved. The CDR3 spans 15 residues. Germline assignment: CDR1 ENHRY and CDR2 SYGVKD. The ends were cut back, 6 bases at V and 1 base at J, with 13 bases in the middle. In DNA form, the CDR3 reads TGTGCCATCAGCCAGGATTTCACAAGCAATCAGCCCCAGCATTTT. It encodes CAISQDFTSNQPQHF.